This TCR beta chain is from a study of shared clonotypes between healthy human individuals. Clones were sequenced by immunoSEQ multiplex PCR, and TCRdb holds only the in-frame ones, with some missing. This table holds millions of clones, over 85% found once. Germline values: CDR1 MNHEY, CDR2 SVGAGI. CDR3 length: 13 residues. V was pared by 6 bases and J by 5 bases, with 13 bases between. This TCR came from a man between 18 and 35 years old in good health. V gene TRBV6-5 combines with J gene TRBJ1-1, with D unclear. The sequenced sample was naive CD4+ T cells sorted from blood. Subset given: CD45RA+ positively selected. Here the CDR3 DNA reads TGTGCCAGCAGCTTCCCCGGAGGGACTGAAGCTTTCTTT. Translated: CASSFPGGTEAFF.